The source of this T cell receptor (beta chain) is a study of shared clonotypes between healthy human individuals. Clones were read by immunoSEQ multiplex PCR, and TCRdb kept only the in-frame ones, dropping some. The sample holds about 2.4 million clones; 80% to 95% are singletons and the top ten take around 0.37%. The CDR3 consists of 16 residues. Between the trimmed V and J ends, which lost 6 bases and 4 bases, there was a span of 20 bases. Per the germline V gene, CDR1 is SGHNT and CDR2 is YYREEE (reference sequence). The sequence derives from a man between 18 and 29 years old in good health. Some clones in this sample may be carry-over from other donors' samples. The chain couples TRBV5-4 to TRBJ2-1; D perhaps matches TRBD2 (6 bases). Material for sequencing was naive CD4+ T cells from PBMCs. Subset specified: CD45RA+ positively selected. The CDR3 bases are TGTGCCAGCACCCCCTTTGGGCGGGGTGGATACAATGAGCAGTTCTTC. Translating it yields CASTPFGRGGYNEQFF.